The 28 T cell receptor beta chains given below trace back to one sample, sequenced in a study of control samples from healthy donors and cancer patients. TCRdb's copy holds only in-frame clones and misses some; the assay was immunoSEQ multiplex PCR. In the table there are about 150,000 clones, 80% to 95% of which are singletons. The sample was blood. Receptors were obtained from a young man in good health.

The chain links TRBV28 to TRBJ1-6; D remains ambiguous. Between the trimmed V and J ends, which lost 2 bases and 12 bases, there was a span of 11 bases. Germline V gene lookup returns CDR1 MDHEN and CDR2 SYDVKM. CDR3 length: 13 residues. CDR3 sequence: CASSLEAHGPLHF. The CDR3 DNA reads TGTGCCAGCAGTTTAGAGGCCCACGGACCCCTCCACTTT.

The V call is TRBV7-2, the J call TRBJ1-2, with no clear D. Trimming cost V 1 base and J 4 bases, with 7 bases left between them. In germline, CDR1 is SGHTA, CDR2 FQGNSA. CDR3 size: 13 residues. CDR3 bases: TGTGCCAGCAGCTTAGATTCAGTCTATGGCTACACCTTC. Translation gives CASSLDSVYGYTF.

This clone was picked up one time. For the CDR3, the DNA is TGTGCCAGCAGGGGGACAGGGGGCTATGGCTACACCTTC. Translation gives CASRGTGGYGYTF. The chain recombines TRBV12-3 or TRBV12-4 with TRBJ1-2, with 11 bases matching TRBD1. V lost 6 bases to trimming and J lost 4 bases; unmatched junction nucleotides: 1. The CDR3 has 13 amino acids.

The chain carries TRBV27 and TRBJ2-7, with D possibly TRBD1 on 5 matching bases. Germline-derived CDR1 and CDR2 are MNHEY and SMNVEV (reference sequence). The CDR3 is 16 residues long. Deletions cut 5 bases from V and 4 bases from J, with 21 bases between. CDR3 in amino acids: CASSPNRLSTQYEQYF. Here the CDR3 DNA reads TGTGCCAGCAGTCCGAACAGGTTGTCAACCCAATACGAGCAGTACTTC.

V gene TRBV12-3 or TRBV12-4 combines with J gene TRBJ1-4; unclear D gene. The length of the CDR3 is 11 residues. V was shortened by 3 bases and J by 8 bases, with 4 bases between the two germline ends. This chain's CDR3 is CASSFGEKLFF. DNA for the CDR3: TGTGCCAGCAGTTTTGGGGAAAAACTGTTTTTT.

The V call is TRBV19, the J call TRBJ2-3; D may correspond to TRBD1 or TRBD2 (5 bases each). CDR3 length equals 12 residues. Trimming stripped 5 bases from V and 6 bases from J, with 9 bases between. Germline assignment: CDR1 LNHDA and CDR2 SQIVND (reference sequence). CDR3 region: CASSSGADTQYF. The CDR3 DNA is TGTGCCAGTAGTTCCGGGGCGGATACGCAGTATTTT.

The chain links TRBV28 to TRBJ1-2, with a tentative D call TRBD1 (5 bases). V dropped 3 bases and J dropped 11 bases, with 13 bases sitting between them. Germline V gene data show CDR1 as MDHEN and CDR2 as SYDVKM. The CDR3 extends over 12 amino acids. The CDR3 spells CASSFGGFQYTF. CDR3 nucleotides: TGTGCCAGCAGTTTTGGGGGATTCCAGTACACCTTC.

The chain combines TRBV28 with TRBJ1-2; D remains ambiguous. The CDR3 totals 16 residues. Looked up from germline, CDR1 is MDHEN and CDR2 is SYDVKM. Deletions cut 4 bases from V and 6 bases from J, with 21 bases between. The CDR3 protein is CASSSGRTLLGNGYTF. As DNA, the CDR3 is TGTGCCAGCAGTTCCGGACGGACCCTACTCGGGAATGGCTACACCTTC.

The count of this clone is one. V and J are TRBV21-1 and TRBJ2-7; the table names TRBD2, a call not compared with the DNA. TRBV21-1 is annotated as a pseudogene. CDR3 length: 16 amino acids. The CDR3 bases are TGTGCCAGCAGCAAAGGGACTAGCGGGGAGGTGGACGAGCAGTACTTC. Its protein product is CASSKGTSGEVDEQYF.

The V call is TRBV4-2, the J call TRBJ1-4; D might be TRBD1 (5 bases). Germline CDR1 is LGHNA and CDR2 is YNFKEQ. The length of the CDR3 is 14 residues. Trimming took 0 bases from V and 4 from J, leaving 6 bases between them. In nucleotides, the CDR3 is TGTGCCAGCAGCCAAGATCAGGGTAATGAAAAACTGTTTTTT. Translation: CASSQDQGNEKLFF.

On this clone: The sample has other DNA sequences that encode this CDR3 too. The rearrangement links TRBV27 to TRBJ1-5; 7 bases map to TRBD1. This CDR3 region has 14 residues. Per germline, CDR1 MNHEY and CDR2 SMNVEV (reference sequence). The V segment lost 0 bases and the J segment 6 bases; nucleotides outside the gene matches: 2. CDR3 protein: CASSLSGGGQPQHF. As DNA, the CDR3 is TGTGCCAGCAGTTTATCAGGGGGCGGTCAGCCCCAGCATTTT.

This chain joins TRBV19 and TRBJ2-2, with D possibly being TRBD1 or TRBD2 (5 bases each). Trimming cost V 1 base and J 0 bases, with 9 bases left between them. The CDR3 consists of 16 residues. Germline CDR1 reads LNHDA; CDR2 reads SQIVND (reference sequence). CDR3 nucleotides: TGTGCCAGTAGTATAGTCGGGGCGTCGAACACCGGGGAGCTGTTTTTT. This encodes CASSIVGASNTGELFF.

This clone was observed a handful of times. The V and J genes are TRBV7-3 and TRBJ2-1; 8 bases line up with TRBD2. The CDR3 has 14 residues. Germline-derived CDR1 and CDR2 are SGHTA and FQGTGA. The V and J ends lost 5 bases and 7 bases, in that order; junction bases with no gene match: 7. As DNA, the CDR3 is TGTGCCAGCAGCCTCGGGGGGGCCGGGAATGAGCAGTTCTTC. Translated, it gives CASSLGGAGNEQFF.

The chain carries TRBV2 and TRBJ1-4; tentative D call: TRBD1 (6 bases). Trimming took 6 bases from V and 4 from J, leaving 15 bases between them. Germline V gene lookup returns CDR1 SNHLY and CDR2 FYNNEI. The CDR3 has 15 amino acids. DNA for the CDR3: TGTGCCAGCAGCGCAAGGACAGCCCTTAATGAAAAACTGTTTTTT. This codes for CASSARTALNEKLFF.

Written as DNA, the CDR3 is TGTGCCAGCAGTTTACGGGGCGGGGGCCCGAACGAGCAGTACTTC. It encodes CASSLRGGGPNEQYF. The rearrangement joins TRBV27 to TRBJ2-7; weak D call: TRBD2 (7 bases). CDR1 is MNHEY, CDR2 SMNVEV, per germline (reference sequence). The CDR3 extends over 15 amino acids. V was cut by 2 bases and J by 5 bases, with 16 bases left in between.

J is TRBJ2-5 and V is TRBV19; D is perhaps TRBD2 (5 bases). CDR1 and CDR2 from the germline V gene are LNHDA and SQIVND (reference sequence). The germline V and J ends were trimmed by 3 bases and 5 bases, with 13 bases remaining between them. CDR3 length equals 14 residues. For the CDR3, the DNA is TGTGCCAGTAGTATGGCCGGGATTGGGGAGACCCAGTACTTC. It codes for CASSMAGIGETQYF.

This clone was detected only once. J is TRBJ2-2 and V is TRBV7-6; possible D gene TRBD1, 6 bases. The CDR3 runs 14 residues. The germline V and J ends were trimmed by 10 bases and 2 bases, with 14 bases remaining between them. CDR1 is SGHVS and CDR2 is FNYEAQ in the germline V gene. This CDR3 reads CATRRDTNTGELFF. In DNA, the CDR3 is TGTGCCACCCGCCGGGACACCAACACCGGGGAGCTGTTTTTT.

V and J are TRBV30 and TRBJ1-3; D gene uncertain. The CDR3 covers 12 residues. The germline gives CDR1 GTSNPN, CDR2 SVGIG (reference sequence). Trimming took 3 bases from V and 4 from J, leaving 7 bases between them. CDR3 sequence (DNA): TGTGCCTGGAGCACCGGGGGAAACACCATATATTTT. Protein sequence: CAWSTGGNTIYF.

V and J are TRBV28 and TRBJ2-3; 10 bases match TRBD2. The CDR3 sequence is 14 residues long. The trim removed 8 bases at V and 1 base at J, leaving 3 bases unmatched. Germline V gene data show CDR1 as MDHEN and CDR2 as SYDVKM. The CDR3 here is CASGLAGGTDTQYF. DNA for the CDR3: TGTGCCAGCGGTCTAGCGGGGGGCACAGATACGCAGTATTTT.

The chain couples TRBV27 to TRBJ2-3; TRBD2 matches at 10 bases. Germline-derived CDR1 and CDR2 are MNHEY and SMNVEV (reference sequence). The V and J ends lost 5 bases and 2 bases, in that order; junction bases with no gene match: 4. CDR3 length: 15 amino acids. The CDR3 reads CASSTSGGATDTQYF. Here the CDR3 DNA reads TGTGCCAGCAGTACCAGCGGGGGGGCCACAGATACGCAGTATTTT.

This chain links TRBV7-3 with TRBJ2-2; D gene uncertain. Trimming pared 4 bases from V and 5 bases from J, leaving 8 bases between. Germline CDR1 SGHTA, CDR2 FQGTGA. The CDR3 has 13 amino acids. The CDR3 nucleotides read TGTGCCAGCAGCTCTCCTGAGACCGGGGAGCTGTTTTTT. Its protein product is CASSSPETGELFF.

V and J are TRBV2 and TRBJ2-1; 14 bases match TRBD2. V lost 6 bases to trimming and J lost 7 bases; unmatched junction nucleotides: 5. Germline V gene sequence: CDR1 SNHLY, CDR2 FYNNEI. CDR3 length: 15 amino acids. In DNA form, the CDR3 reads TGTGCCAGCAGCTGGACTAGCGGGGGGCGTAATGAGCAGTTCTTC. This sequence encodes CASSWTSGGRNEQFF. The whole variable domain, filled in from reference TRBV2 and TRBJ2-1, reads EPEVTQTPSHQVTQMGQEVILRCVPISNHLYFYWYRQILGQKVEFLVSFYNNEISEKSEIFDDQFSVERPDGSNFTLKIRSTKLEDSAMYFCASSWTSGGRNEQFFGPGTRLTVL.

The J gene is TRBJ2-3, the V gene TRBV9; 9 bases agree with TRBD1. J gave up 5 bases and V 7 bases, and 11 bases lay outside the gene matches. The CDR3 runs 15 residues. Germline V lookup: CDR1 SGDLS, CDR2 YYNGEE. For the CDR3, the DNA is TGTGCCAGCTCGACGCCAACAGGGGGCAGAGATACGCAGTATTTT. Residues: CASSTPTGGRDTQYF.

This chain's CDR3 is CASSVGDRVDTQYF. CDR3 nucleotide sequence: TGTGCCAGCAGCGTAGGGGACAGGGTAGATACGCAGTATTTT. The V and J genes are TRBV9 and TRBJ2-3; 9 bases are a match to TRBD1. Trimming cost V 0 bases and J 5 bases; bases outside gene matches: 1. The CDR3 loop spans 14 amino acids. Germline V gives CDR1 SGDLS, CDR2 YYNGEE.

The CDR3 nucleotides are TGTGCCAGCAGTTCCGGTAATTCACCCCTCCACTTT. Protein sequence: CASSSGNSPLHF. The chain couples TRBV27 to TRBJ1-6; D remains unclear. CDR1 is MNHEY and CDR2 is SMNVEV in the germline V gene (reference sequence). Trimming took off 4 bases at V and 6 bases at J, with 4 bases between the two ends. The CDR3 spans 12 residues.

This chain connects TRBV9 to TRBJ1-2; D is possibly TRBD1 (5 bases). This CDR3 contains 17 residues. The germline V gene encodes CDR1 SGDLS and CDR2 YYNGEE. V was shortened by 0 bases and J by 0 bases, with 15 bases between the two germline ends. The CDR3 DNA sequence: TGTGCCAGCAGCGTAGGGCCAAGGGGCCTAGCTAACTATGGCTACACCTTC. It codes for CASSVGPRGLANYGYTF.

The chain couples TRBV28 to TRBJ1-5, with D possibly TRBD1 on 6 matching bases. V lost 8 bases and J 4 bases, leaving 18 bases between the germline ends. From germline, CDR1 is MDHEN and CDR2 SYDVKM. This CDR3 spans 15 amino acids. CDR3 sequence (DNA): TGTGCCAGCTTAGAGGGGGGCTCCAGAAATCAGCCCCAGCATTTT. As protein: CASLEGGSRNQPQHF.

Written as DNA, the CDR3 is TGTGCCAGCAGTGAAGAACGGGGGAACAATCAGCCCCAGCATTTT. Protein: CASSEERGNNQPQHF. This chain links TRBV6-1 with TRBJ1-5; TRBD1 might be the D (5 bases). Germline loops: CDR1 MNHNS, CDR2 SASEGT. The CDR3 runs 15 residues. V lost 1 base to trimming and J lost 3 bases, with 10 bases between them.